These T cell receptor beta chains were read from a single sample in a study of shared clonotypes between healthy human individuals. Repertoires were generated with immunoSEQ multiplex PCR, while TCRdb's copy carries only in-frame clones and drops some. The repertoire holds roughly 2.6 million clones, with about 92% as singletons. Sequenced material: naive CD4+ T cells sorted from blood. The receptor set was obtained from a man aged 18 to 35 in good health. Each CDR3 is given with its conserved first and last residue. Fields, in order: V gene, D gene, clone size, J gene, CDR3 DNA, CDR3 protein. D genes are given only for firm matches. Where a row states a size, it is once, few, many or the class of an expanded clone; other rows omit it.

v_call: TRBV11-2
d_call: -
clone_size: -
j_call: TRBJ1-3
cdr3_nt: TGTGCCAGCAGCTTAGCTGCGGGCAGGGCTGGAAACACCATATATTTT
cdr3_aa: CASSLAAGRAGNTIYF

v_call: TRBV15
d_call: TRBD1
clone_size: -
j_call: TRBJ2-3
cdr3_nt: TGTGCCACCGGCAGACAGGGTAGCACAGATACGCAGTATTTT
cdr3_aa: CATGRQGSTDTQYF

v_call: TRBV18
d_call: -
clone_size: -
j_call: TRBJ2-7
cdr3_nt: TGTGCCAGCTCACCACCGGGCTTACGGGCCGAGCAGTACTTC
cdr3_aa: CASSPPGLRAEQYF

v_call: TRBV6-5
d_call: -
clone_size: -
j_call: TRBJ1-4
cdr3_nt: TGTGCCAGCAGTTACTCGGGAGGGGCTAATGAAAAACTGTTTTTT
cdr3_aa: CASSYSGGANEKLFF

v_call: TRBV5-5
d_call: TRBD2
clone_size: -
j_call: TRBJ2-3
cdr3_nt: TGTGCCAGCAGCTTGGCACTAGCGGTCACAGATACGCAGTATTTT
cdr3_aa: CASSLALAVTDTQYF

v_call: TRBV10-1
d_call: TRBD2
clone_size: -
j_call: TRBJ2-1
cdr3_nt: TGCGCCAGCAGTTCAAGCGGAGCGGGAGTAGGGCAGTTCTTC
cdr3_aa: CASSSSGAGVGQFF

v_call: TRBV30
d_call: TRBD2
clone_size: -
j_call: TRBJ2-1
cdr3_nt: TGTGCCTGGAGTGTTGGACGGACGAGTGGCCTAGCGGTCCTCAATGAGCAGTTCTTC
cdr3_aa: CAWSVGRTSGLAVLNEQFF

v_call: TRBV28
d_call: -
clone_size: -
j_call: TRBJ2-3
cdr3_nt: TGTGCCAGCAGCCCACCGGGACTCTTCCCGTCAGATACGCAGTATTTT
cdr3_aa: CASSPPGLFPSDTQYF

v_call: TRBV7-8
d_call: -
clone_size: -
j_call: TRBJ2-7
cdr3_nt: TGTGCCAGCAGCCCCAAGGGACATAACGGCTCCTACGAGCAGTACTTC
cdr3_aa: CASSPKGHNGSYEQYF

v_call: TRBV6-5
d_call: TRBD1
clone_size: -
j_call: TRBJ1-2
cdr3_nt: TGTGCCAGCAGGACAGGGGGTTCCTATGGCTACACCTTC
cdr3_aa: CASRTGGSYGYTF

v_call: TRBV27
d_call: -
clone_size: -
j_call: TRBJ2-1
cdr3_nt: TGTGCCAGCAGTTTTATTGACCGACTAGAGCAGTTCTTC
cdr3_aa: CASSFIDRLEQFF

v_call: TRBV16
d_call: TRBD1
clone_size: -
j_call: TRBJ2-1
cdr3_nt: TGTGCCAGCAGCCTCTCAGGGGGACCCTACAATGAGCAGTTCTTC
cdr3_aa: CASSLSGGPYNEQFF

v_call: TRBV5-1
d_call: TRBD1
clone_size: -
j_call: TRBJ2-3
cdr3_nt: TGCGCCAGCAGCGAGGGGCAGGGGGCTCCAGATACGCAGTATTTT
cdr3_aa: CASSEGQGAPDTQYF

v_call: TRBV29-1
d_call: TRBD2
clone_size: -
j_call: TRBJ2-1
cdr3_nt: TGCAGCGTTGAGGCGGGGGAGGGAACCTACAATGAGCAGTTCTTC
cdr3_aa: CSVEAGEGTYNEQFF

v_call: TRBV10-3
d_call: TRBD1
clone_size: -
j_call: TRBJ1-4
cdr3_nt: TGTGCCATCAGTGAGGGCGGACAGGGGAGTTCCGGAACTAATGAAAAACTGTTTTTT
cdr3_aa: CAISEGGQGSSGTNEKLFF

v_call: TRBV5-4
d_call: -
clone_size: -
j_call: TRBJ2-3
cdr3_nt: TGTGCCAGCAGCCTGACGGGGGATGGCACAGATACGCAGTATTTT
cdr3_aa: CASSLTGDGTDTQYF

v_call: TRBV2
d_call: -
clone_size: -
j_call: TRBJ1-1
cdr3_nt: TGTGCCAGCAGTGAAATACAGGGTCCCACTGAAGCTTTCTTT
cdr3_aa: CASSEIQGPTEAFF

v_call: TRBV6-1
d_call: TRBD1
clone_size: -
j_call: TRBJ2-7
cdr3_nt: TGTGCCAGCAGTGTCCATTTGGACAGGGCCACGTCCTACGAGCAGTACTTC
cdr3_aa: CASSVHLDRATSYEQYF

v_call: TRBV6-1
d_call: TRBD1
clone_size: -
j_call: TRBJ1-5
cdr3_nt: TGTGCCAGCAGCCCCGGACAGGGGATCTGGCCCCAGCATTTT
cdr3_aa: CASSPGQGIWPQHF

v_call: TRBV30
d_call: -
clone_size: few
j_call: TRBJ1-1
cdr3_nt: TGTGCCTGGAGTGTAAAGGCGCTGTTGTGGACTGAAGCTTTCTTT
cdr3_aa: CAWSVKALLWTEAFF

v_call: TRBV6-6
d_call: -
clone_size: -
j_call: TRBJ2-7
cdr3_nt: TGTGCCAGCAGTTACGGGGATACTGGGTGGGAGCAGTACTTC
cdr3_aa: CASSYGDTGWEQYF

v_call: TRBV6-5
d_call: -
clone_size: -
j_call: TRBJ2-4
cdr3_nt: TGTGCCAGCAGTTACTCGAGGGAAGGAGCCAAAAACATTCAGTACTTC
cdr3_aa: CASSYSREGAKNIQYF

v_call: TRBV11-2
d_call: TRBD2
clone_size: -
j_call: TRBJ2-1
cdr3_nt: TGTGCCAGCAGCGCGACGGGACTAGGGGCCTACAATGAGCAGTTCTTC
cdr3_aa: CASSATGLGAYNEQFF

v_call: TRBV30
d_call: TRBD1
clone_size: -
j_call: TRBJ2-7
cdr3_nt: TGTGCCTGGAATACCCCGGGACAGGGGGCGCAGGAGCAGTACTTC
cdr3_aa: CAWNTPGQGAQEQYF

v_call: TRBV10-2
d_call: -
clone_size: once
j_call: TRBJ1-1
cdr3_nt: TGCGCCAGCGGGGAGGGCAGAGGGAACACTGAAGCTTTCTTT
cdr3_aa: CASGEGRGNTEAFF

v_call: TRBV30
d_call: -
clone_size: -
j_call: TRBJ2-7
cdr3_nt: TGTGCCTGGAGTCGTAGGGACGAGCTTGTCGCGCGCTCCTACGAGCAGTACTTC
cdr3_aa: CAWSRRDELVARSYEQYF